A selection of T cell receptor beta chains follows, all from one sample in a study of T cell clones after liver transplantation. Clones were read by immunoSEQ multiplex PCR, and TCRdb kept only the in-frame ones, dropping some. Counted here are 70,000 or so clones, over 85% occurring once; the ten biggest clones make up 2.7%. The sequences come from CD4+ T cells from blood, collected before liver transplant. Source of these receptors: a human donor who received a liver transplant. The CDR3 runs from the conserved cysteine through the conserved F or W. A D gene is named only where the DNA matches it firmly. The listing skips clone size in some rows; elsewhere it reads once, few, many or a size class.

J gene | V gene | clone size | D gene | CDR3 DNA | CDR3 protein
TRBJ2-3 | TRBV7-2 | NA | TRBD1 | TGTGCCAGCAGCCTGGGACAGACTTCAAGCACAGATACGCAGTATTTT | CASSLGQTSSTDTQYF
TRBJ1-2 | TRBV7-9 | NA | TRBD1 | TGTGCCAGCAGCTTAGCGATGGGGCAGGGGGCTCGTGGCTACACCTTC | CASSLAMGQGARGYTF
TRBJ2-7 | TRBV28 | few | TRBD1 | TGTGCCAGCAGGGCGACAGGGGGCTACGAGCAGTACTTC | CASRATGGYEQYF
TRBJ2-7 | TRBV11-2 | NA | TRBD2 | TGTGCCAGCAGCTTAAACTTACGTTCTACTAGCGGGAGGTTCCACGAGCAGTACTTC | CASSLNLRSTSGRFHEQYF
TRBJ1-5 | TRBV28 | few | NA | TGTGCCAGCAGGCCAGGGGAAGGGTACCAGCCCCAGCATTTT | CASRPGEGYQPQHF
TRBJ2-2 | TRBV5-1 | few | NA | TGCGCCAGTAGAAAACAGGGACTAAACACCGGGGAGCTGTTTTTT | CASRKQGLNTGELFF
TRBJ1-2 | TRBV7-2 | once | NA | TGTGCCAGCAGCTTTGTGGCAGGGGACTATGGCTACACCTTC | CASSFVAGDYGYTF
TRBJ2-5 | TRBV7-8 | NA | TRBD2 | TGTGCCAGCAGCCCGCTAGCGGCCCTGGGGCCCCAAGAGACCCAGTACTTC | CASSPLAALGPQETQYF
TRBJ2-3 | TRBV7-3 | NA | NA | TGTGCCAGCAGCGACGGTGCGTCAGATACGCAGTATTTT | CASSDGASDTQYF
TRBJ2-7 | TRBV19 | NA | TRBD1 | TGTGCCAGTAGTATACAGGACAGGGGCCACGAGCAGTACTTC | CASSIQDRGHEQYF
TRBJ2-2 | TRBV13 | NA | TRBD2 | TGTGCCAGCAGCTTAGGGGCGGGAGTGAGCACCGGGGAGCTGTTTTTT | CASSLGAGVSTGELFF
TRBJ2-1 | TRBV7-2 | NA | TRBD1 | TGTGCCAGCAGCCCTGACAGGGGGCGATACAATGAGCAGTTCTTC | CASSPDRGRYNEQFF
TRBJ2-1 | TRBV11-3 | NA | NA | TGTGCCAGCAGCTTAGGCGGGACCCCCCTTAGTCGCTCCTACAATGAGCAGTTCTTC | CASSLGGTPLSRSYNEQFF
TRBJ2-3 | TRBV5-4 | NA | TRBD2 | TGTGCCAGCAGCTTCCGACTAGCGCCCATCCACACAGATACGCAGTATTTT | CASSFRLAPIHTDTQYF
TRBJ2-3 | TRBV7-2 | NA | TRBD1 | TGTGCCAGCAGCCCCCGACAGGGCCGGACAGATACGCAGTATTTT | CASSPRQGRTDTQYF
TRBJ1-1 | TRBV7-3 | NA | NA | TGTGCCAGCAGCTTCGGTCCGAACACTGAAGCTTTCTTT | CASSFGPNTEAFF
TRBJ2-7 | TRBV4-3 | NA | TRBD2 | TGCGCCAGCAGCCAATATCAGGGAGGGGCGTACGAGCAGTACTTC | CASSQYQGGAYEQYF
TRBJ2-5 | TRBV19 | NA | NA | TGTGCCAGTAGTATTTACGGCCCAGGGGGAGGAGAGACCCAGTACTTC | CASSIYGPGGGETQYF
TRBJ2-7 | TRBV19 | NA | NA | TGTGCCAGTAGTCCTACAGAGTTACCTTCCTACGAGCAGTACTTC | CASSPTELPSYEQYF
TRBJ1-4 | TRBV6-5 | NA | NA | TGTGCCAGCAGTTACACGGACGGGAGGGAAAAACTGTTTTTT | CASSYTDGREKLFF
TRBJ2-1 | TRBV9 | NA | TRBD2 | TGTGCCAGCAGCGTAGTGTCTAGCGGAGGCAATGAGCAGTTCTTC | CASSVVSSGGNEQFF
TRBJ2-6 | TRBV5-1 | once | NA | TGCGCCATGACAGGCCACTTTGGGGCCAACGTCCTGACTTTC | CAMTGHFGANVLTF
TRBJ1-2 | TRBV6-1 | NA | NA | TGTGCCAGCAGTGAAACATCAAGGGGTTATGGCTACACCTTC | CASSETSRGYGYTF
TRBJ1-5 | TRBV27 | NA | NA | TGTGCCAGCAGTTTCCGCCCACGGGATCAGCCCCAGCATTTT | CASSFRPRDQPQHF
TRBJ1-6 | TRBV18 | NA | NA | TGTGCCAGCTCACCAAAACAGGGTGGGGGATCACCCCTCCACTTT | CASSPKQGGGSPLHF
TRBJ2-5 | TRBV7-6 | NA | NA | TGTGCCAGCAGCTTAGACTACCTGGAGACCCAGTACTTC | CASSLDYLETQYF
TRBJ1-2 | TRBV6-5 | NA | TRBD1 | TGTGCCAGCAGGACCGGGACAGCCAACTATGGCTACACCTTC | CASRTGTANYGYTF
TRBJ2-4 | TRBV28 | NA | NA | TGTGCCAGCAGCACGAGTAGTGCCAAAAACATTCAGTACTTC | CASSTSSAKNIQYF
TRBJ2-7 | TRBV2 | NA | NA | TGTGCCAGCAGTCCTCGACTGGGGGAGCAGTACTTC | CASSPRLGEQYF
TRBJ2-1 | TRBV4-3 | NA | TRBD2 | TGCGCCAGCAGCCAAAGCGGGAGCTCCTACAATGAGCAGTTCTTC | CASSQSGSSYNEQFF
TRBJ2-7 | TRBV11-2 | NA | NA | TGTGCCAGCAGCTTAGGAGGGGGTTACGAGCAGTACTTC | CASSLGGGYEQYF
TRBJ1-4 | TRBV10-3 | NA | NA | TGTGCCATCAGTGAGCAAGGGGGTGGTGAAAAACTGTTTTTT | CAISEQGGGEKLFF
TRBJ2-4 | TRBV5-4 | NA | NA | TGTGCCAGCAGCCTTCTGGGGGCCAAAAACATTCAGTACTTC | CASSLLGAKNIQYF
TRBJ2-6 | TRBV5-1 | NA | NA | TGCGCCAGCGGTGAACCGTCCGGGGCCAACGTCCTGACTTTC | CASGEPSGANVLTF
TRBJ1-2 | TRBV6-1 | NA | NA | TGTGCCAGCGAACACCTAGCTAACTATGGCTACACCTTC | CASEHLANYGYTF
TRBJ2-1 | TRBV2 | NA | TRBD2 | TGTGCCAGCGGGACTACGGGATACAATGAGCAGTTCTTC | CASGTTGYNEQFF
TRBJ1-1 | TRBV9 | NA | NA | TGTGCCAGCAGCGTACTATCGGCGGGAGGCACTGAAGCTTTCTTT | CASSVLSAGGTEAFF
TRBJ2-1 | TRBV7-6 | NA | TRBD2 | TGTGCCAGCAGCTCCAGACTAGCGGGAAGTTCAGATGAGCAGTTCTTC | CASSSRLAGSSDEQFF
TRBJ1-5 | TRBV14 | NA | NA | TGTGCCAGCAGCCAAGAAGGGTTTGGCCAGCCCCAGCATTTT | CASSQEGFGQPQHF
TRBJ2-7 | TRBV30 | NA | TRBD1 | TGTGCCTGGAGTAGAGGACCCGGGACAGGGGCGAACGAGCAGTACTTC | CAWSRGPGTGANEQYF
TRBJ2-7 | TRBV7-2 | NA | TRBD2 | TGTGCCAGCAGTGGAACGGGAGGGCCCTACGAGCAGTACTTC | CASSGTGGPYEQYF
TRBJ1-3 | TRBV2 | NA | NA | TGTGCCAGCAGCGCATCCCAGGGTACTGGAAACACCATATATTTT | CASSASQGTGNTIYF
TRBJ1-5 | TRBV30 | NA | NA | TGTGCCTGGAGTGTAGGGCTTACCAATCAGCCCCAGCATTTT | CAWSVGLTNQPQHF
TRBJ2-3 | TRBV28 | NA | NA | TGTGCCAGCAGTTTTTTTACCGGGGGGCAGGGAGATACGCAGTATTTT | CASSFFTGGQGDTQYF
TRBJ2-5 | TRBV28 | NA | TRBD1 | TGTGCCAGCAGCCTGACAGGGGTACAGACCCAGTACTTC | CASSLTGVQTQYF
TRBJ1-1 | TRBV7-3 | NA | NA | TGTGCCAGCAGCTTAACGGGCGAGGGGACGGAAGCTTTCTTT | CASSLTGEGTEAFF
TRBJ2-1 | TRBV7-3 | NA | NA | TGTGCCAGCAGCTTAATTAGCGGACCCTACAATGAGCAGTTCTTC | CASSLISGPYNEQFF
TRBJ2-3 | TRBV11-3 | few | NA | TGTGCCAGCAAATTAGGGGACGGGAGAACAGATACGCAGTATTTT | CASKLGDGRTDTQYF
TRBJ2-2 | TRBV5-1 | NA | NA | TGCGCCAGCAGCTTGGAGGAAGGGGGGGCCGGGGAGCTGTTTTTT | CASSLEEGGAGELFF
TRBJ1-1 | TRBV19 | NA | TRBD1 | TGTGCCGCCAACGGAAGGGTGACAGGGGTGATGAACACTGAAGCTTTCTTT | CAANGRVTGVMNTEAFF
TRBJ2-7 | TRBV28 | NA | TRBD1 | TGTGCCAGCAGTCCGGGGACAGGGGTCTCCTACGAGCAGTACTTC | CASSPGTGVSYEQYF
TRBJ2-7 | TRBV12-5 | NA | TRBD1 | TGTGCTAGTTCCTTTCGACAGGGGTTATCCGGGACCCTAAGCTACGAGCAGTACTTC | CASSFRQGLSGTLSYEQYF